This paragraph reports one TCR beta chain. After autologous stem cell transplantation all patients relapsed, and prior brentuximab vedotin exposure differed between cohorts. Data came from immunoSEQ multiplex PCR; TCRdb stores just in-frame clones and leaves some out. The profile shows 35,000 or so clones, around 80% of them singletons. The data were taken from a study of PD-1 blockade in classical Hodgkin lymphoma. V shed 2 bases, J shed 3 bases, and the junction held 5 bases outside the gene matches. CDR1 SGHTA and CDR2 FQGNSA come from the germline V gene. The CDR3 sequence is 16 residues long. This receptor was identified in a human donor with classical Hodgkin lymphoma. The V and J genes are TRBV7-2 and TRBJ1-5; the match to TRBD1 covers 9 bases. This material consisted of peripheral blood mononuclear cells (PBMCs), taken before the second cycle of nivolumab. The CDR3 reads CASSLTGTGYNQPQHF. The CDR3 DNA reads as TGTGCCAGCAGCTTAACCGGGACAGGGTACAATCAGCCCCAGCATTTT.